What follows describes a single T cell receptor beta chain. No antigen is known for it. The time point denotes: sample taken at primary tumor resection. The donors comprised around 76 untreated early-stage non-small cell lung cancer patients. This entry belongs to a study of spatial heterogeneity in lung cancer. Study results and caveats: Intratumoral expanded alpha and beta TCR counts were found to track tumor mutation counts.

Every cDNA TCR molecule received its own unique molecular identifier. MiXCR was run by TCRdb on the 5' RACE reads, yielding one entry per CDR3 protein. In the table there are about 100,000 distinct CDR3 sequences, nearly 4.5% of which are singletons. CDR3 length equals 13 residues. Trimming left V 6 bases short and J 5 bases short, with 13 bases between. Here the sequenced sample was lung tumor tissue, taken at surgery. The clonotype was recovered from a male donor with early-stage non-small cell lung cancer. The chain combines TRBV12-3 or TRBV12-4 with TRBJ1-2; weak D call: TRBD1 (5 bases). The CDR3 nucleotides are TGTGCCAGCAGCACCCAGGGATCTTATGGCTACACCTTC. This encodes CASSTQGSYGYTF.